A selection of T cell receptor beta chains follows, all from one sample in a study of cytomegalovirus exposure and HLA in healthy donors. Data came from immunoSEQ multiplex PCR; TCRdb stores just in-frame clones and leaves some out. The sample lists 35,000 to 45,000 clones, about 64% seen once, with about 12% in the top ten. The source material was PBMCs. All receptors derive from a man in his sixties in good health and CMV-seropositive. The CDR3 runs from the conserved cysteine through the conserved F or W. A D gene is named only where the DNA matches it firmly. Clone sizes are given selectively: once, few, many, or a class where the clone is expanded.

clone_size	v_call	j_call	d_call	cdr3_aa	cdr3_nt
-	TRBV10-3	TRBJ2-2	TRBD1	CATQGPASTGELFF	TGTGCCACACAGGGGCCAGCCTCGACCGGGGAGCTGTTTTTT
-	TRBV5-1	TRBJ2-1	TRBD2	CASSLVGGSNEQFF	TGCGCCAGCAGCTTGGTGGGCGGGAGCAATGAGCAGTTCTTC
-	TRBV4-1	TRBJ2-7	TRBD2	CASSQDGTSGDYEQYF	TGCGCCAGCAGCCAAGATGGGACTAGCGGGGACTACGAGCAGTACTTC
-	TRBV6-1	TRBJ2-7	-	CASSITTDPSEQYF	TGTGCCAGCAGTATCACGACAGACCCTAGCGAGCAGTACTTC
-	TRBV28	TRBJ1-1	-	CASSLTGNTEAFF	TGTGCCAGCAGTTTAACGGGGAACACTGAAGCTTTCTTT
few	TRBV11-2	TRBJ2-1	-	CASSLVSGRSYNEQFF	TGTGCCAGCAGCTTAGTCTCGGGGAGATCCTACAATGAGCAGTTCTTC
-	TRBV7-9	TRBJ2-7	TRBD2	CASSLASGAYEQYF	TGTGCCAGCAGCTTAGCTAGCGGGGCCTACGAGCAGTACTTC
-	TRBV28	TRBJ2-7	-	CASSLDSYEQYF	TGTGCCAGCAGTTTAGACAGCTACGAGCAGTACTTC
-	TRBV10-2	TRBJ2-3	-	CATGGDNTDTQYF	TGCGCCACCGGTGGGGACAACACAGATACGCAGTATTTT
few	TRBV5-4	TRBJ2-3	TRBD2	CASSSVRGDTQYF	TGTGCCAGCAGCTCGGTGCGGGGGGATACGCAGTATTTT
-	TRBV27	TRBJ2-1	-	CASRNVDSPYNEQFF	TGTGCCAGCAGGAACGTAGACTCCCCCTACAATGAGCAGTTCTTC
-	TRBV19	TRBJ1-5	-	CASSFESTSSNQPQHF	TGTGCCAGTAGTTTTGAGTCGACTTCCTCAAATCAGCCCCAGCATTTT
-	TRBV11-2	TRBJ2-3	-	CASLPTGFISTDTQYF	TGTGCCAGCCTCCCAACAGGGTTCATTTCCACAGATACGCAGTATTTT
-	TRBV5-1	TRBJ2-7	-	CASSPNPGSSYEQYF	TGCGCCAGCAGCCCAAATCCAGGCAGCTCCTACGAGCAGTACTTC
few	TRBV10-2	TRBJ2-7	TRBD2	CASSDPRFAGDEQYF	TGCGCCAGCAGTGATCCTCGTTTTGCGGGAGACGAGCAGTACTTC
few	TRBV7-6	TRBJ1-4	TRBD1	CASSPTWQGAEKLFF	TGTGCCAGCAGCCCAACCTGGCAGGGGGCAGAAAAACTGTTTTTT
-	TRBV5-6	TRBJ1-4	TRBD1	CASSNRDSSTNEKLFF	TGTGCCAGCAGCAACCGGGACAGCTCAACTAATGAAAAACTGTTTTTT
-	TRBV9	TRBJ2-5	TRBD1	CASSAQTGVGQTQYF	TGTGCCAGCAGCGCCCAGACAGGGGTCGGGCAGACCCAGTACTTC
-	TRBV10-2	TRBJ2-1	TRBD1	CASSGAGTGGNEQFF	TGCGCCAGCAGTGGGGCCGGGACAGGGGGCAATGAGCAGTTCTTC
-	TRBV2	TRBJ2-7	-	CASSVGPTLEQYF	TGTGCCAGCAGTGTGGGCCCCACCCTCGAGCAGTACTTC
-	TRBV5-1	TRBJ2-7	-	CASSLGGRKLYEQYF	TGCGCCAGCAGCTTGGGGGGCCGGAAATTGTACGAGCAGTACTTC
few	TRBV28	TRBJ1-5	-	CASSLEAHSNQPQHF	TGTGCCAGCAGTTTGGAGGCCCATAGCAATCAGCCCCAGCATTTT
-	TRBV5-1	TRBJ1-2	-	CASSLARTDYGYTF	TGCGCCAGCAGCTTGGCCCGGACAGACTATGGCTACACCTTC
-	TRBV6-6	TRBJ2-3	-	CASSLWRDLTDTQYF	TGTGCCAGCAGCCTCTGGCGGGACCTCACAGATACGCAGTATTTT
-	TRBV27	TRBJ2-6	-	CATEGGSGANVLTF	TGTGCCACCGAAGGGGGTTCTGGGGCCAACGTCCTGACTTTC
-	TRBV7-9	TRBJ2-6	TRBD1	CASSIQGVPYSGANVLTF	TGTGCCAGCAGCATTCAGGGGGTTCCTTACTCTGGGGCCAACGTCCTGACTTTC